This is a list of T cell receptor beta chains from one sample in a study of molecular identifiers for immune sequencing clone quantification. TCRdb re-called the PCR reads through MiXCR, storing one row per CDR3 protein. The sample carries 90,000 or so distinct CDR3 sequences, roughly a fifth recorded once. Sequencing was carried out using naive CD8+ T cells from blood, with Jurkat cell RNA spiked in. The receptors come from a human donor in good health. Some libraries in this study had Jurkat cell RNA spiked in. The CDR3 runs from the conserved cysteine through the conserved F or W. The D gene is left open where the match is weak. For some rows the clone size is stated as once, few or many, or as a class when expanded; others skip it.

CDR3aa	CDR3nt	v_gene	j_gene	d_gene	abundance
CASSLLGLETQYF	TGCGCCAGCAGCCTCTTGGGGCTAGAGACCCAGTACTTC	TRBV5-1	TRBJ2-5	-	-
CASSPRVKPPNTEAFF	TGTGCCAGCAGCCCTAGGGTCAAGCCACCGAACACTGAAGCTTTCTTT	TRBV7-9	TRBJ1-1	-	many
CASSPRTGMHSDVSNQPQHF	TGTGCCAGCAGTCCCCGGACAGGGATGCACTCAGATGTTAGCAATCAGCCCCAGCATTTT	TRBV6-5	TRBJ1-5	TRBD1	few
CASSQDEGSHEQYF	TGCGCCAGCAGCCAAGATGAGGGTTCCCACGAGCAGTACTTC	TRBV4-1	TRBJ2-7	-	many
CASSLELPAGQGYYEQYF	TGTGCCAGCAGCTTGGAACTTCCAGCGGGACAGGGATACTACGAGCAGTACTTC	TRBV5-5	TRBJ2-7	TRBD1	many
CASSLGQGVQPQHF	TGCGCCAGCAGCTTGGGACAGGGGGTTCAGCCCCAGCATTTT	TRBV5-1	TRBJ1-5	TRBD1	many
CASSLPLGTEAFF	TGTGCCAGCAGCCTTCCCCTGGGGACTGAAGCTTTCTTT	TRBV7-9	TRBJ1-1	-	-
CASTLGGIGQPQHF	TGTGCCAGCACCCTCGGGGGGATCGGTCAGCCCCAGCATTTT	TRBV6-2/TRBV6-3	TRBJ1-5	-	-
CASSQARNQPQHF	TGCGCCAGCAGCCAGGCCCGAAATCAGCCCCAGCATTTT	TRBV4-1	TRBJ1-5	-	many
CASSLGGGRRRTSEETQYF	TGCGCCAGCAGCTTGGGAGGGGGAAGACGTCGGACTAGCGAGGAGACCCAGTACTTC	TRBV5-1	TRBJ2-5	TRBD2	-
CASSGRQGAYEQYF	TGTGCCAGCAGTGGAAGACAGGGGGCCTACGAGCAGTACTTC	TRBV6-5	TRBJ2-7	TRBD1	many
CASSTSGLETQYF	TGTGCCAGCAGTACCTCAGGGTTAGAGACCCAGTACTTC	TRBV12-3/TRBV12-4	TRBJ2-5	-	many
CASSLVGHSTYEQYF	TGTGCCAGCAGCTTAGTAGGACACAGTACCTACGAGCAGTACTTC	TRBV7-9	TRBJ2-7	-	-
CASSQDTRGPEAFF	TGTGCCAGCAGCCAAGATACAAGGGGCCCTGAAGCTTTCTTT	TRBV3-1	TRBJ1-1	-	many
CASGFGLAGGITDTQYF	TGTGCTAGTGGTTTCGGACTAGCGGGGGGCATAACAGATACGCAGTATTTT	TRBV12-5	TRBJ2-3	TRBD2	many
CASSAGTGGSGDTIYF	TGTGCCAGCAGCGCGGGAACAGGGGGCTCTGGAGACACCATATATTTT	TRBV9	TRBJ1-3	TRBD1	-
CASEGGDYLYEQYF	TGTGCCAGCGAAGGGGGGGACTACCTCTACGAGCAGTACTTC	TRBV6-2/TRBV6-3	TRBJ2-7	-	many
CASSLSTGGAYGYTF	TGTGCCAGCAGTTTATCCACAGGGGGCGCCTATGGCTACACCTTC	TRBV27	TRBJ1-2	TRBD1	-
CASSLLANQETQYF	TGCGCCAGCAGTTTACTAGCGAACCAAGAGACCCAGTACTTC	TRBV5-1	TRBJ2-5	TRBD2	many
CASSRDPEAFF	TGTGCCAGCAGCCGGGACCCTGAAGCTTTCTTT	TRBV7-9	TRBJ1-1	-	many
CAAKVAGEAGELLF	TGTGCCGCCAAAGTTGCGGGAGAGGCCGGGGAGCTGCTTTTT	TRBV10-3	TRBJ2-2	TRBD2	-
CASSYRPYQETQYF	TGTGCCAGCAGTTACCGACCTTACCAAGAGACCCAGTACTTC	TRBV6-6	TRBJ2-5	-	many
CASSLGTDNEQFF	TGTGCCAGCAGCTTAGGTACGGACAATGAGCAGTTCTTC	TRBV11-3	TRBJ2-1	-	many
CASSPHSGSGNTGELFF	TGTGCCAGCAGCCCACACTCTGGGTCAGGGAACACCGGGGAGCTGTTTTTT	TRBV7-8	TRBJ2-2	-	many
CASSFGTYYEQYF	TGTGCCAGCAGCTTTGGGACCTACTACGAGCAGTACTTC	TRBV5-6	TRBJ2-7	-	many
CASSTRTRRDEGYTF	TGTGCCAGCAGCACGAGGACTCGGAGGGATGAAGGCTACACCTTC	TRBV14	TRBJ1-2	-	many
CASSPAAETQYF	TGTGCCAGCAGCCCCGCAGCTGAGACCCAGTACTTC	TRBV7-9	TRBJ2-5	-	many
CASSLFVGSPFLYNEQFF	TGTGCCAGCAGTTTATTCGTCGGCAGCCCTTTCCTCTACAATGAGCAGTTCTTC	TRBV27	TRBJ2-1	-	few
CSVEHDGTGTDTQYF	TGCAGCGTTGAGCACGATGGGACAGGGACAGATACGCAGTATTTT	TRBV29-1	TRBJ2-3	TRBD1	many
CASSLGLAGWSSYGQYF	TGTGCCAGCAGCCTGGGACTAGCGGGGTGGAGCTCCTACGGGCAGTACTTC	TRBV7-9	TRBJ2-7	TRBD2	-
CASSQSGQLIQETQYF	TGTGCCAGTAGCCAATCAGGGCAGCTGATCCAAGAGACCCAGTACTTC	TRBV19	TRBJ2-5	-	many
CASSQAPATDSYEQYF	TGCGCCAGCAGCCAAGCCCCGGCGACAGACTCCTACGAGCAGTACTTC	TRBV4-1	TRBJ2-7	-	many
CATATYEQYF	TGTGCCACCGCAACCTACGAGCAGTACTTC	TRBV6-2/TRBV6-3	TRBJ2-7	-	-
CASSEYWTSGYEQYF	TGTGCCAGCAGTGAATATTGGACTAGCGGGTACGAGCAGTACTTC	TRBV2	TRBJ2-7	TRBD2	many
CASSPPGGLNTEAFF	TGTGCCAGCAGCCCGCCAGGAGGACTTAACACTGAAGCTTTCTTT	TRBV9	TRBJ1-1	-	many